This entry lists 15 T cell receptor beta chains sequenced from one sample in a study of cytomegalovirus exposure and HLA in healthy donors. Both 60 Vbeta primers and 13 Jbeta primers went into the PCR. Sequenced by immunoSEQ multiplex PCR; TCRdb stores in-frame clones only, minus some. The sample has 150,000 to 200,000 clones, 75% seen once; the top ten hold around 4.6%. The sequenced sample consisted of PBMCs. The source is a male donor in good health and CMV-seronegative.

The rearrangement uses TRBV28 and TRBJ1-2; D possibly corresponds to TRBD1 (6 bases). Trimming pared 5 bases from V and 3 bases from J, leaving 19 bases between. Germline values: CDR1 MDHEN, CDR2 SYDVKM. This CDR3 comprises 16 residues. The CDR3 sequence: CASSSADSFLYYGYTF. The CDR3 DNA reads as TGTGCCAGCAGTAGTGCGGACAGCTTCCTCTACTATGGCTACACCTTC.

The chain combines TRBV27 with TRBJ2-4; D is unclear. Germline CDR1 is MNHEY and CDR2 is SMNVEV (reference sequence). Trimming removed 5 bases from V and 0 bases from J, with 8 bases in between. The CDR3 sequence is 14 residues long. CDR3 amino acids: CASSPGLAKNIQYF. The DNA of the CDR3 is TGTGCCAGCAGTCCAGGATTAGCCAAAAACATTCAGTACTTC.

The chain links TRBV5-4 to TRBJ1-2; 11 positions agree with TRBD1. Germline trimming cut 5 bases from V and 8 bases from J; bases unmatched to any gene: 5. Germline CDR1 is SGHNT and CDR2 is YYREEE (reference sequence). This CDR3 has 13 residues. The CDR3 spells CASRGTGGKGYTF. For the CDR3, the DNA is TGTGCCAGCAGGGGGACAGGGGGGAAGGGCTACACCTTC.

The table lists this clone with a count of one. The chain carries TRBV30 and TRBJ2-3; TRBD2 is a possible D gene (6 bases). Germline assignment: CDR1 GTSNPN and CDR2 SVGIG (reference sequence). The V end was cut by 3 bases, the J end by 0 bases, with 10 bases between. CDR3 length: 14 residues. DNA for the CDR3: TGTGCCTGGAGCACTAGCCGTAGCACAGATACGCAGTATTTT. Translation: CAWSTSRSTDTQYF. The entire variable domain, with the rest obtained from reference TRBV30 and TRBJ2-3, is as follows: SQTIHQWPATLVQPVGSPLSLECTVEGTSNPNLYWYRQAAGRGLQLLFYSVGIGQISSEVPQNLSASRPQDRQFILSSKKLLLSDSGFYLCAWSTSRSTDTQYFGPGTRLTVL.

The chain employs TRBV6-1 and TRBJ2-6; no definite D call. V dropped 2 bases and J dropped 0 bases, with 5 bases sitting between them. Germline loops: CDR1 MNHNS, CDR2 SASEGT. The CDR3 has 15 amino acids. CDR3 nucleotide sequence: TGTGCCAGCAGTGAACCGGGCTCTGGGGCCAACGTCCTGACTTTC. Protein: CASSEPGSGANVLTF.

J is TRBJ1-6 and V is TRBV21-1. TRBV21-1 is listed as a pseudogene. CDR3 length equals 15 residues. The CDR3 DNA reads TGTGCCAGCAGCAATCCCATCGGGGATAATTCACCCCTCCACTTT. Protein: CASSNPIGDNSPLHF.

V gene TRBV9 combines with J gene TRBJ2-7; 13 bases map to TRBD2. This CDR3 is 17 amino acids long. After removal of 6 bases from V and 5 bases from J, the junction contained 14 bases not matched to a gene. Germline CDR1 reads SGDLS; CDR2 reads YYNGEE. The DNA for the CDR3 is TGTGCCAGCACCCGAAGAACTAGCGGGGGGGCTGGAAACGAGCAGTACTTC. It translates to CASTRRTSGGAGNEQYF.

The table lists this clone with a few counts. For the CDR3, the DNA is TGCGCCAGCAGCTCCCGACTAGCGGGGGAACCTCGGACAGATACGCAGTATTTT. It codes for CASSSRLAGEPRTDTQYF. The V gene is TRBV5-1, the J gene TRBJ2-3; TRBD2 agrees at 12 bases. J lost 3 bases, V lost 3 bases, and 11 bases had no gene match. In germline, CDR1 is SGHRS, CDR2 YFSETQ. The CDR3 runs to 18 residues.

This clone was found many times. V usage is TRBV4-1 and J usage is TRBJ2-1; 9 bases map to TRBD2. The CDR3 sequence is 14 residues long. Germline CDR1 is MGHRA and CDR2 is YSYEKL. Germline trimming cut 0 bases from V and 12 bases from J; bases unmatched to any gene: 6. The DNA of the CDR3 is TGCGCCAGCAGCCAAGACCCCAGCGGGGGGCGGCAGTTCTTC. This translates into CASSQDPSGGRQFF.

V gene TRBV28 combines with J gene TRBJ2-3, with 14 positions matching TRBD2. Germline trimming cut 5 bases from V and 5 bases from J; bases unmatched to any gene: 6. Germline V gene sequence: CDR1 MDHEN, CDR2 SYDVKM. This CDR3 has 16 amino acids. This CDR3 reads CASSGGTSGRGDTQYF. Written as DNA, the CDR3 is TGTGCCAGCAGTGGGGGGACTAGCGGGAGAGGAGATACGCAGTATTTT.

V is TRBV7-3 and J is TRBJ2-5; 7 nucleotides line up with TRBD1. This CDR3 is 15 amino acids long. V was pared by 6 bases and J by 0 bases, with 7 bases of the junction left unmatched. Germline V gene lookup returns CDR1 SGHTA and CDR2 FQGTGA. CDR3: CASSYPGTDQETQYF. The DNA for the CDR3 is TGTGCCAGCAGTTACCCCGGGACAGACCAAGAGACCCAGTACTTC.

For the CDR3, the DNA is TGCGCCAGCAGCCTGACCACTAGCGACACCGGGGAGCTGTTTTTT. Translating it yields CASSLTTSDTGELFF. The V and J genes are TRBV5-1 and TRBJ2-2; 7 bases fit TRBD2. From germline, CDR1 is SGHRS and CDR2 YFSETQ. The J segment lost 3 bases and the V segment lost 4 bases, leaving 6 bases of the junction unmatched. CDR3 size: 15 residues.

The rearrangement joins TRBV7-2 to TRBJ1-5; D perhaps matches TRBD1 (5 bases). Trimming left V 2 bases short and J 7 bases short, with 15 bases between. Germline-derived CDR1 and CDR2 are SGHTA and FQGNSA. This CDR3 has 15 amino acids. In nucleotides, the CDR3 is TGTGCCAGCAGCTTAACTCAGGGAATCGAACAGCCCCAGCATTTT. This gives the protein CASSLTQGIEQPQHF.

The V and J genes are TRBV28 and TRBJ2-7; 7 nucleotides match TRBD2. With the DNA end fitting TRBJ2-5 better, the J assignment may be wrong. Germline values: CDR1 MDHEN, CDR2 SYDVKM. The CDR3 covers 13 residues. CDR3 DNA: TGTGCCAGCAGTCTGGGACTACAAGAGACCCAGTACTTC. It codes for CASSLGLQETQYF.

This chain joins TRBV7-8 and TRBJ2-3, with 8 bases that match TRBD2. The CDR3 contains 15 residues. Trimming removed 5 bases from V and 6 bases from J; junction bases left unmatched: 10. The germline V gene has CDR1 SGHVS and CDR2 FQNEAQ. Here the CDR3 DNA reads TGTGCCAGCAGCCCTTCGGGGGGGCGGGGGGATACGCAGTATTTT. Translated, it gives CASSPSGGRGDTQYF.